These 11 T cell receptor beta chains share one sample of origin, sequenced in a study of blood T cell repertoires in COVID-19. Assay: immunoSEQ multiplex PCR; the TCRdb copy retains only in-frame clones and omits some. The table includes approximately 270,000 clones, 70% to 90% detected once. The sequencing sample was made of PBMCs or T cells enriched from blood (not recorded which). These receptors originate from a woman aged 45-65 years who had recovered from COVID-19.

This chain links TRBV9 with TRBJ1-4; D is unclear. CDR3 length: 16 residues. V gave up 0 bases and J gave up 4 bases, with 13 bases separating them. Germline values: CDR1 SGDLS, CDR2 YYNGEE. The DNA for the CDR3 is TGTGCCAGCAGCGTAGCCGGAACAGCTCTTAATGAAAAACTGTTTTTT. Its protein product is CASSVAGTALNEKLFF.

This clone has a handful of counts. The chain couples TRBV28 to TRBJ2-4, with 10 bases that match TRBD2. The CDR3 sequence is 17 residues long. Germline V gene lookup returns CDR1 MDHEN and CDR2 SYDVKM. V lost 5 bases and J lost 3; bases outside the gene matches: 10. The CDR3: CASSLQRGGEVKNIQYF. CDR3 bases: TGTGCCAGCAGTCTCCAGCGGGGGGGGGAAGTCAAAAACATTCAGTACTTC. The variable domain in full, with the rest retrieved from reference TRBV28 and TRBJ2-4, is DVKVTQSSRYLVKRTGEKVFLECVQDMDHENMFWYRQDPGLGLRLIYFSYDVKMKEKGDIPEGYSVSREKKERFSLILESASTNQTSMYLCASSLQRGGEVKNIQYFGAGTRLSVL.

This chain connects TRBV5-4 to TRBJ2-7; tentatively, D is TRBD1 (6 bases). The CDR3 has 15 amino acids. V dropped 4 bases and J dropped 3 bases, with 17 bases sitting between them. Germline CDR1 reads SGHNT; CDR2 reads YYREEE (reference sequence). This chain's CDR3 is CASSLSKQGFYEQYF. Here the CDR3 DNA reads TGTGCCAGCAGCCTTAGTAAACAGGGATTCTACGAGCAGTACTTC.

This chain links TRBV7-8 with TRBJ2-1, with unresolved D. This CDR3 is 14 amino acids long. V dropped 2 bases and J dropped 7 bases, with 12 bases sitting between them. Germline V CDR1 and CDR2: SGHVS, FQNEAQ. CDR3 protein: CASSLRPNGNEQFF. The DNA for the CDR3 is TGTGCCAGCAGCTTACGGCCGAACGGGAATGAGCAGTTCTTC.

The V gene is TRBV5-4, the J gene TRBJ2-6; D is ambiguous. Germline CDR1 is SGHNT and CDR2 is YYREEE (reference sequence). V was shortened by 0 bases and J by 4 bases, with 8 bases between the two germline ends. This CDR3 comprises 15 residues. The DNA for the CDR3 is TGTGCCAGCAGCTTGGGGGCCTCCGGGGCCAACGTCCTGACTTTC. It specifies CASSLGASGANVLTF.

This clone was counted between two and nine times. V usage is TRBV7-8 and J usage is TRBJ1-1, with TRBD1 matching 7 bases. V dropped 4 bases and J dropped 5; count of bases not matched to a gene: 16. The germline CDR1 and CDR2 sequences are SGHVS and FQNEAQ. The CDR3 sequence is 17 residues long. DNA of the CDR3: TGTGCCAGCAGCTCAACCCTTAATACAGGGGCGTGGACTGAAGCTTTCTTT. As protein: CASSSTLNTGAWTEAFF.

The CDR3: CASSSSPPEQYF. The DNA of the CDR3 is TGTGCCAGCAGTTCCTCCCCCCCCGAGCAGTACTTC. The chain is built from TRBV27 and TRBJ2-7; no reliable D call. V was trimmed by 4 bases and J by 6 bases, leaving 10 bases between them. This CDR3 has 12 amino acids. Germline V lookup: CDR1 MNHEY, CDR2 SMNVEV (reference sequence).

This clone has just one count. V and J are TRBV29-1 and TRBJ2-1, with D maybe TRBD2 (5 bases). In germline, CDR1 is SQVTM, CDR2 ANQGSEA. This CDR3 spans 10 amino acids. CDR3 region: CSTQTTEQFF. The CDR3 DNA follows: TGCAGTACCCAGACTACCGAGCAGTTCTTC.

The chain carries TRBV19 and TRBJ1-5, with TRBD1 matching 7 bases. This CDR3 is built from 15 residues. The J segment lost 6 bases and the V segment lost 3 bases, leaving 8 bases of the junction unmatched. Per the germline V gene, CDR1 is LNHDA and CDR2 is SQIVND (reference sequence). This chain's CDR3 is CASSIRQGPSQPQHF. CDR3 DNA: TGTGCCAGTAGTATTAGACAGGGACCATCTCAGCCCCAGCATTTT. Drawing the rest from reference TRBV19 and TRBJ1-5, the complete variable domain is DGGITQSPKYLFRKEGQNVTLSCEQNLNHDAMYWYRQDPGQGLRLIYYSQIVNDFQKGDIAEGYSVSREKKESFPLTVTSAQKNPTAFYLCASSIRQGPSQPQHFGDGTRLSIL.

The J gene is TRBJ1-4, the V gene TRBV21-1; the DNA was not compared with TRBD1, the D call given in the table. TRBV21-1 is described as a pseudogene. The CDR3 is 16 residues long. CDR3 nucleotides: TGTGCCAGCAGCCCCGGGGACAGTCCCTTTAATGAAAAACTGTTTTTT. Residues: CASSPGDSPFNEKLFF.

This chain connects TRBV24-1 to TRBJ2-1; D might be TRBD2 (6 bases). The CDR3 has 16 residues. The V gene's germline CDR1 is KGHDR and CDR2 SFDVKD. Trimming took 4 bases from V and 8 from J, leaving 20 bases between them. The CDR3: CATSDPGVSPTDEQFF. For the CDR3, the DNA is TGTGCCACCAGTGACCCGGGGGTGTCCCCAACCGATGAGCAGTTCTTC.